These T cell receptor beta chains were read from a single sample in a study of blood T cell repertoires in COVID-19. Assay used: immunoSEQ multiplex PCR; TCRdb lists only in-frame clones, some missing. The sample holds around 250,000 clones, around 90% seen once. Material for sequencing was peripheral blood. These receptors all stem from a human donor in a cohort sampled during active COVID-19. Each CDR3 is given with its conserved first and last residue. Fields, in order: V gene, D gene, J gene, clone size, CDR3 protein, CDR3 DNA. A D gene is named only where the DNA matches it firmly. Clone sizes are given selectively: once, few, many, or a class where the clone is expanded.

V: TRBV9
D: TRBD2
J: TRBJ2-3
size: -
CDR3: CASSPGGFTDTQYF
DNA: TGTGCCAGCAGCCCCGGGGGGTTCACAGATACGCAGTATTTT

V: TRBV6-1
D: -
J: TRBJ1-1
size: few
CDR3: CASSERTGGAFF
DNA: TGTGCCAGCAGTGAAAGAACGGGAGGAGCTTTCTTT

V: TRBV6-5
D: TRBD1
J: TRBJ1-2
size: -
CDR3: CASRMDRGLGYTF
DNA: TGTGCCAGCAGGATGGACAGGGGGCTTGGCTACACCTTC

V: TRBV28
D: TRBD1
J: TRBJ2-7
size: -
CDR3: CASSQWTGGLPYEQYF
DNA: TGTGCCAGCAGTCAATGGACAGGGGGCCTTCCCTACGAGCAGTACTTC

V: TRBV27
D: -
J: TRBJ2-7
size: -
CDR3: CASSFSVSYEQYF
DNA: TGTGCCAGCAGTTTTAGCGTATCCTACGAGCAGTACTTC

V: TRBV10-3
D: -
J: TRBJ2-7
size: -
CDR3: CAITVTSPYEQYF
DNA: TGTGCCATCACCGTGACTAGTCCCTACGAGCAGTACTTC

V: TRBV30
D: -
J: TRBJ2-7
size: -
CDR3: CAWSSPRQGSYEQYF
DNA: TGTGCCTGGAGTTCCCCGCGGCAGGGCTCCTACGAGCAGTACTTC

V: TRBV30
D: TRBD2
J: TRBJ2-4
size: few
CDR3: CAWSRGLDGYIQYF
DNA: TGTGCCTGGAGTAGGGGACTAGATGGGTACATTCAGTACTTC

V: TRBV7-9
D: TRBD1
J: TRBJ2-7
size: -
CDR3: CASSLTTGGSEQYF
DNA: TGTGCCAGCAGCTTAACGACAGGGGGTTCCGAGCAGTACTTC

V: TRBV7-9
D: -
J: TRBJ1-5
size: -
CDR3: CASSLGDRGHQPQHF
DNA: TGTGCCAGCAGCTTAGGCGACAGAGGACATCAGCCCCAGCATTTT

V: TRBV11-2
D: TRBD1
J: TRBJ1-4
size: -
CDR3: CASSYGGQPNEKLFF
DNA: TGTGCCAGCAGCTATGGGGGACAGCCTAATGAAAAACTGTTTTTT

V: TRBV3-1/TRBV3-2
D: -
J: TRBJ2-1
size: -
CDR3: CASSWRTKNNEQFF
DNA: TGTGCCAGCAGCTGGAGGACCAAAAACAATGAGCAGTTCTTC

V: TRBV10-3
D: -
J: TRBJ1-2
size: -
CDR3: CAISEGALVEYGYTF
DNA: TGTGCCATCAGTGAAGGGGCGTTAGTGGAGTATGGCTACACCTTC

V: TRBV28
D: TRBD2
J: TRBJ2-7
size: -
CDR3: CASSVLAGGGEQYF
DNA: TGTGCCAGCAGTGTCCTAGCGGGAGGGGGAGAGCAGTACTTC

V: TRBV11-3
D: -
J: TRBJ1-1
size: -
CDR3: CASSRPWRRNTEAFF
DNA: TGTGCCAGCAGCCGACCGTGGAGGCGGAACACTGAAGCTTTCTTT

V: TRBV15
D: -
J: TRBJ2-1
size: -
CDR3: CATSRASNEQFF
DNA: TGTGCCACCAGCAGAGCTTCGAATGAGCAGTTCTTC

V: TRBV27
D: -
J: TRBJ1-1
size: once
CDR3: CASSLSPTGGAFF
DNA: TGTGCCAGCAGTTTATCCCCGACGGGTGGGGCTTTCTTT

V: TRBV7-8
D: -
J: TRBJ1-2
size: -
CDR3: CASSLRDGYGYTF
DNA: TGTGCCAGCAGCTTGCGGGACGGCTATGGCTACACCTTC

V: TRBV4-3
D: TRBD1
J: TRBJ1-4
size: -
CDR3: CASSSRQGVREKLFF
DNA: TGCGCCAGCAGCTCCCGACAGGGTGTGAGAGAAAAACTGTTTTTT

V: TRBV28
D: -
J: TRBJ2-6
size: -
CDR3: CASERVVSGANVLTF
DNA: TGTGCCAGCGAAAGAGTCGTCTCTGGGGCCAACGTCCTGACTTTC

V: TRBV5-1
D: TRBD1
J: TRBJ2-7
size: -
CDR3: CASSPRQGEGEQYF
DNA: TGCGCCAGCAGCCCCCGACAGGGGGAGGGCGAGCAGTACTTC

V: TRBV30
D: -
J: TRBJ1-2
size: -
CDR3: CAWSYRLGGYTF
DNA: TGTGCCTGGTCGTACAGGCTGGGAGGCTACACCTTC

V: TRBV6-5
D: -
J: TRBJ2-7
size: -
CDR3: CASGHVSPSSYEQYF
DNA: TGTGCCAGCGGACACGTGTCACCGAGCTCCTACGAGCAGTACTTC

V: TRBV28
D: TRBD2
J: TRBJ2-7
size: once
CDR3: CASSLTSVGLNF
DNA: TGTGCCAGCAGCCTAACTAGCGTTGGTCTTAACTTC

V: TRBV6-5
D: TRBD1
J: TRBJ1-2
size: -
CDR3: CASSTLQGNYGYTF
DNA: TGTGCCAGCAGTACGCTACAGGGGAACTATGGCTACACCTTC

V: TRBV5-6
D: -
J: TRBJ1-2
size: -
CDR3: CASSWDGPARGYGYTF
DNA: TGTGCCAGCAGCTGGGATGGACCGGCGCGGGGCTATGGCTACACCTTC

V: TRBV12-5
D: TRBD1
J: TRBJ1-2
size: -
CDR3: CASGFHRDRGVTTNGYTF
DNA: TGTGCTAGTGGTTTCCACCGGGACAGGGGAGTAACGACTAATGGCTACACCTTC

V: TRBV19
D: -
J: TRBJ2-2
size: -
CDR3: CASTNGFTGELFF
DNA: TGTGCCAGTACGAACGGGTTTACCGGGGAGCTGTTTTTT

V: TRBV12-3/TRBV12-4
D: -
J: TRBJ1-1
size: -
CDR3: CASSFLDTGKAFF
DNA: TGTGCCAGCAGTTTTCTAGATACAGGGAAAGCTTTCTTT

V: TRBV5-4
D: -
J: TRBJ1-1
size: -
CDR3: CASSPTVGSEAFF
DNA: TGTGCCAGCAGCCCGACAGTGGGCTCTGAAGCTTTCTTT

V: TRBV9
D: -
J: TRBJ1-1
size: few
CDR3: CASSVDGGNTEAFF
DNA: TGTGCCAGCAGCGTAGATGGAGGGAACACTGAAGCTTTCTTT

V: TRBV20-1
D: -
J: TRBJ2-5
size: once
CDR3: CSASLGQETQYF
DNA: TGCAGTGCTAGTCTCGGGCAAGAGACCCAGTACTTC

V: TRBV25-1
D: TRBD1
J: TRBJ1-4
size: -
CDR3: CASSLDREEKLFF
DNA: TGTGCCAGCTCGCTTGACAGGGAGGAAAAACTGTTTTTT

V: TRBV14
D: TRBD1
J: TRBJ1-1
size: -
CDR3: CASSQVSYRGVTEAFF
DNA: TGTGCCAGCAGCCAAGTGAGTTACAGGGGGGTCACTGAAGCTTTCTTT

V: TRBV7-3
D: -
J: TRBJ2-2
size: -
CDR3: CASGGSGTGELFF
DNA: TGTGCCAGCGGGGGCAGCGGCACCGGGGAGCTGTTTTTT

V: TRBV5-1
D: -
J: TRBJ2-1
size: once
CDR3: CASTLTGNSHNEQFF
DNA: TGCGCCAGCACCTTAACAGGGAATAGCCACAATGAGCAGTTCTTC

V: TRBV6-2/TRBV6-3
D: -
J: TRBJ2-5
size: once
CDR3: CASSPRLGTQETQYF
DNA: TGTGCCAGCAGTCCCCGACTAGGGACCCAAGAGACCCAGTACTTC

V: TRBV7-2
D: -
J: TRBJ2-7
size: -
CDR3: CASSLLEATGEQYF
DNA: TGTGCCAGCAGCTTATTAGAGGCAACAGGCGAGCAGTACTTC

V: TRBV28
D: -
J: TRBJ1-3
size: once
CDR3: CASKGVRSGNTIYF
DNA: TGTGCCTCGAAGGGGGTCCGCTCTGGAAACACCATATATTTT